This entry describes one T cell receptor (beta chain). The sample belongs to a study of blood T cell repertoires in COVID-19. Study-level information: The cDNA or gDNA used as material had been derived from T cells, B-cell-depleted T cells, or PBMCs.

Here immunoSEQ multiplex PCR was the method, and the copy in TCRdb shows in-frame clones only, minus some. The table records about 52,000 clones, around nine tenths of them present only once. Germline CDR1 SGHTA, CDR2 FQGNSA. J gave up 4 bases and V 1 base, and 6 bases lay outside the gene matches. The CDR3 runs 15 residues. The specimen was peripheral blood. This chain links TRBV7-2 with TRBJ2-7; 8 positions agree with TRBD2. This receptor was identified in a man older than 75 with active or convalescent COVID-19. The CDR3 sequence: CASSLGPGGQYEQYF. As DNA, the CDR3 is TGTGCCAGCAGCTTAGGTCCGGGAGGGCAGTACGAGCAGTACTTC.